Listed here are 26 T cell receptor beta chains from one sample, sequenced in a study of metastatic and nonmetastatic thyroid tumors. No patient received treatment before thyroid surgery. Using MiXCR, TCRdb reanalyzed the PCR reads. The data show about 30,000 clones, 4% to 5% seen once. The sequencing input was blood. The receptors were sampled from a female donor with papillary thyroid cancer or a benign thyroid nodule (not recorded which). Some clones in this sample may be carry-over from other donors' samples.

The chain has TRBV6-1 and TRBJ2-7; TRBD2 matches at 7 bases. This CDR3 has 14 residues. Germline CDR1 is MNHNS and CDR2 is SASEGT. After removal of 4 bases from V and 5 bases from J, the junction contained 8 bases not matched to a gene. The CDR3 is CASSASGEPHEQYF. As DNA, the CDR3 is TGTGCCAGCAGTGCAAGCGGGGAGCCCCACGAGCAGTACTTC.

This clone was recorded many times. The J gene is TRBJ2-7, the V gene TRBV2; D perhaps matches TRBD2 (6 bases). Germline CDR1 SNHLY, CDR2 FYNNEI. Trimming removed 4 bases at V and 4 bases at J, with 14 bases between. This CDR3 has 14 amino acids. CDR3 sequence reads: CASSGRDVRYEQYF. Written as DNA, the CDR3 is TGTGCCAGCAGTGGGAGGGACGTTCGGTACGAGCAGTACTTC.

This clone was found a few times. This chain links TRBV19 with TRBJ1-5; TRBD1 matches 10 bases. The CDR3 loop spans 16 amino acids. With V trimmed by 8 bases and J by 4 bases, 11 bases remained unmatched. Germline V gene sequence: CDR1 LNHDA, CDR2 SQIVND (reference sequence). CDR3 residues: CASSGQGLVGNQPQHF. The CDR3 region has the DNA TGTGCCAGTTCGGGACAGGGGTTAGTGGGAAATCAGCCCCAGCATTTT.

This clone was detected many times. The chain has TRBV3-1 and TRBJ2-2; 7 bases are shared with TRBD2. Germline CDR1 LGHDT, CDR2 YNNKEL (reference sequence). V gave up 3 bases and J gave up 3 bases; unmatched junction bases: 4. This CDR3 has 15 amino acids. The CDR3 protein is CASSQSAGDTGELFF. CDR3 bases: TGTGCCAGCAGCCAGTCGGCGGGAGACACCGGGGAGCTGTTTTTT. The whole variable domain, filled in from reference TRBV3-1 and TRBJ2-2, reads DTAVSQTPKYLVTQMGNDKSIKCEQNLGHDTMYWYKQDSKKFLKIMFSYNNKELIINETVPNRFSPKSPDKAHLNLHINSLELGDSAVYFCASSQSAGDTGELFFGEGSRLTVL.

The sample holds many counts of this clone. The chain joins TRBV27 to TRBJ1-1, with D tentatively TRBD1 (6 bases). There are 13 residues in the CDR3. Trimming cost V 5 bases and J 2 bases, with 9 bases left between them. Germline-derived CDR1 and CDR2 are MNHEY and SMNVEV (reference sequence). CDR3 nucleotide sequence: TGTGCCAGCAGTAGGGGGACCAACACTGAAGCTTTCTTT. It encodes CASSRGTNTEAFF.

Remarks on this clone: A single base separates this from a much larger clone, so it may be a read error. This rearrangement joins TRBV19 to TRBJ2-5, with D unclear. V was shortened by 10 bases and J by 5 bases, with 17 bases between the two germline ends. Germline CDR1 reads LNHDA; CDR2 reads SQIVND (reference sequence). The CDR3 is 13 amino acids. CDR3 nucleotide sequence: TGTGCCATTAGGCCGAACGGTGGGGAGACCCAGTACTTC. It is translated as CAIRPNGGETQYF.

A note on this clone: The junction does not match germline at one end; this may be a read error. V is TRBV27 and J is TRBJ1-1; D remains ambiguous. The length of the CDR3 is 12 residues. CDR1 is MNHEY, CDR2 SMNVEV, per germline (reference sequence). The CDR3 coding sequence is TGTTCCAGCAGGCACTTGAACACTGAAGCTTTCTTT. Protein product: CSSRHLNTEAFF.

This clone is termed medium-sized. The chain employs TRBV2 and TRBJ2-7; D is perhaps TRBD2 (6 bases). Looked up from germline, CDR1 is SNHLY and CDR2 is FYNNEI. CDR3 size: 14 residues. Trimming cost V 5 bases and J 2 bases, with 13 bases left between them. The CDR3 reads CASSLWRDPYEQYF. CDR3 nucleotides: TGTGCCAGCAGTCTCTGGCGGGACCCCTACGAGCAGTACTTC.

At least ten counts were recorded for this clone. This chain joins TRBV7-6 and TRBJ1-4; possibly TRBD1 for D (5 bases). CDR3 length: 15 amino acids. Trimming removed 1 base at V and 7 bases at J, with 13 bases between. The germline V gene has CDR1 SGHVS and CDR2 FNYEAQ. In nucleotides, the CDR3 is TGTGCCAGCAGCTTAGGAGCCTCGACAGCTGAAAAACTGTTTTTT. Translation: CASSLGASTAEKLFF.

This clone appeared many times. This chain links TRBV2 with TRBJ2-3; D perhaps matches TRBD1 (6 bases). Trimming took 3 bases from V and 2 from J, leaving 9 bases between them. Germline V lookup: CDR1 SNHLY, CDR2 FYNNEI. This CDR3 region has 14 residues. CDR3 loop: CASSEGATTDTQYF. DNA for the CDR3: TGTGCCAGCAGTGAGGGGGCTACCACAGATACGCAGTATTTT. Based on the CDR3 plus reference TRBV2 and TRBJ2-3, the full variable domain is EPEVTQTPSHQVTQMGQEVILRCVPISNHLYFYWYRQILGQKVEFLVSFYNNEISEKSEIFDDQFSVERPDGSNFTLKIRSTKLEDSAMYFCASSEGATTDTQYFGPGTRLTVL.

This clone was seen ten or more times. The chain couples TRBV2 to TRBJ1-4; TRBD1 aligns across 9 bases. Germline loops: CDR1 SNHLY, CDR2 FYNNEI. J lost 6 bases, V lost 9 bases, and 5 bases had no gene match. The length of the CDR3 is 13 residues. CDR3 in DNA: TGTGCCAGTTATACAGGGGGCTATGAAAAACTGTTTTTT. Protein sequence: CASYTGGYEKLFF.

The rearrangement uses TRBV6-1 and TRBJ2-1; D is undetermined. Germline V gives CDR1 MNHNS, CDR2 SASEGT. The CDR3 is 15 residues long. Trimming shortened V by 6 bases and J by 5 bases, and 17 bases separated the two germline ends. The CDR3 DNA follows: TGTGCCAGCAGCCTCGATGCAAGACGCAACAATGAGCAGTTCTTC. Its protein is CASSLDARRNNEQFF.

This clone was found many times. This chain's CDR3 is CASSIQPGTGHYGYTF. The CDR3 DNA follows: TGTGCCAGTAGTATTCAACCTGGGACAGGGCACTATGGCTACACCTTC. The chain links TRBV19 to TRBJ1-2; 9 bases are a match to TRBD1. CDR3 size: 16 residues. Losses at the gene ends were 3 bases for V and 3 bases for J; bases not matched to a gene: 8. Germline CDR1 reads LNHDA; CDR2 reads SQIVND (reference sequence).

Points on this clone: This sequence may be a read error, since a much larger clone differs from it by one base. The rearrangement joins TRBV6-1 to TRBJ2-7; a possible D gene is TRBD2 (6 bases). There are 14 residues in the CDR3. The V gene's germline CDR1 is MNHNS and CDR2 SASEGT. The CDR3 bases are TGCGTCACCACAATTAGCGGCAACCTCTACGAGCAGTACTTC. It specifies CVTTISGNLYEQYF.

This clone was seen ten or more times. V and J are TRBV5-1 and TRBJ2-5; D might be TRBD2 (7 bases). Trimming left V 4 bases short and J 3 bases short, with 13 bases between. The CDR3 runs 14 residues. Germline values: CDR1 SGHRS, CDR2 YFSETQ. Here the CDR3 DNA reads TGCGCCAGCAGCCCACAGGGAGGGGAAGAGACCCAGTACTTC. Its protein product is CASSPQGGEETQYF. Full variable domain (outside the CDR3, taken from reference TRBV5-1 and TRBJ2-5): KAGVTQTPRYLIKTRGQQVTLSCSPISGHRSVSWYQQTPGQGLQFLFEYFSETQRNKGNFPGRFSGRQFSNSRSEMNVSTLELGDSALYLCASSPQGGEETQYFGPGTRLLVL.

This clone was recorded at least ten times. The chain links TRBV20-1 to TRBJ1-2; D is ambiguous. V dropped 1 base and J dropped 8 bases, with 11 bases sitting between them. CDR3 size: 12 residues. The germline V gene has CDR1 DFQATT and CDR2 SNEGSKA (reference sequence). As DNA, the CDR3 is TGCAGTGCTAGAGGCAGCTTCGGGGGCTACACCTTC. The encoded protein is CSARGSFGGYTF.

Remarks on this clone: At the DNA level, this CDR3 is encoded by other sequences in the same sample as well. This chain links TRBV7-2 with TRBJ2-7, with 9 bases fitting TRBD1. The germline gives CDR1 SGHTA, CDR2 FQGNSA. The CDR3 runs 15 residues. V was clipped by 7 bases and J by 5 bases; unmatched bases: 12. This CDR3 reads CASNLRDRVLDEQYF. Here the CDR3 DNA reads TGTGCCAGCAACTTGCGGGACAGGGTACTCGACGAGCAGTACTTC.

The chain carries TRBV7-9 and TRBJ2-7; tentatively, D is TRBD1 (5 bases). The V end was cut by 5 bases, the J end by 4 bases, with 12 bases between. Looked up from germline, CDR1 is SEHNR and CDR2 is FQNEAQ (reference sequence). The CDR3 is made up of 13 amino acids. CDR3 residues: CASSLGALYEQYF. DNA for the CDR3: TGTGCCAGCAGCCTAGGGGCACTGTACGAGCAGTACTTC.

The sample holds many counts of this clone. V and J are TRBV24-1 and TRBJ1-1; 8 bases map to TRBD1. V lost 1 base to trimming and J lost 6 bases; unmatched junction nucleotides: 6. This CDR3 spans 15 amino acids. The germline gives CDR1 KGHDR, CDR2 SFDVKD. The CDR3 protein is CATSDLGQGVAEAFF. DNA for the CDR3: TGTGCCACCAGTGATTTAGGACAGGGAGTCGCTGAAGCTTTCTTT.

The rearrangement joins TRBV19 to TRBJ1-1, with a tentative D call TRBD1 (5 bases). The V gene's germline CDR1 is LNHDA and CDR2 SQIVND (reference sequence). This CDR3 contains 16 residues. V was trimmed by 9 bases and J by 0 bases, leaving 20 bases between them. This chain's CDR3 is CASLGRDQILNTEAFF. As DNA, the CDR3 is TGTGCCAGCCTGGGCCGGGACCAAATATTGAACACTGAAGCTTTCTTT.

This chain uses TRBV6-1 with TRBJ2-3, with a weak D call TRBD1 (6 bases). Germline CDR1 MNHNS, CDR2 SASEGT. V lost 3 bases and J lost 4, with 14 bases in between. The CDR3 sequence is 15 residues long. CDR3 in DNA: TGTGCCAGCAGTGACCAGGCAGGGGCGTCAGATACGCAGTATTTT. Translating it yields CASSDQAGASDTQYF.

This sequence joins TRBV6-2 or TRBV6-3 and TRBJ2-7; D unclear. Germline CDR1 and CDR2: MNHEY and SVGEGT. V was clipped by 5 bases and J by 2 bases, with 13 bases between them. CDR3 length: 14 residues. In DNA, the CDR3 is TGTGCCAGCAGTCTCGTAGGGCCGCCCTACGAGCAGTACTTC. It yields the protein CASSLVGPPYEQYF.

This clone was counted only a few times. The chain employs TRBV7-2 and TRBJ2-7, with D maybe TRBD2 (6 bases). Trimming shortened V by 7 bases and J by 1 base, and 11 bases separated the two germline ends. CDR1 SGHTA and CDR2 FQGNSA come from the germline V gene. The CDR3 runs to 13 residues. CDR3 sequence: CASNMGRSYEQYF. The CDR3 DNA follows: TGTGCCAGCAATATGGGGAGGTCCTACGAGCAGTACTTC.

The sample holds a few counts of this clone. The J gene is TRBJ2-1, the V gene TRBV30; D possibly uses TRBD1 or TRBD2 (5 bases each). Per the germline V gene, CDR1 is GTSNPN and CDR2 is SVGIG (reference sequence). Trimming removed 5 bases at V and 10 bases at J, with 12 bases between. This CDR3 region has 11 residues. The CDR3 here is CAWAHGTEQFF. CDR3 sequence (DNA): TGTGCCTGGGCACACGGGACCGAGCAGTTCTTC. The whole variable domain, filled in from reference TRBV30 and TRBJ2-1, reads SQTIHQWPATLVQPVGSPLSLECTVEGTSNPNLYWYRQAAGRGLQLLFYSVGIGQISSEVPQNLSASRPQDRQFILSSKKLLLSDSGFYLCAWAHGTEQFFGPGTRLTVL.

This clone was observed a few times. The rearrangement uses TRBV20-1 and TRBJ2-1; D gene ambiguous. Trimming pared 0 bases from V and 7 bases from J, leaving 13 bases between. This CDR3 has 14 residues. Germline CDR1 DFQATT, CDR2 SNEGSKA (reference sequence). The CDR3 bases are TGCAGTGCTAGAGAAAGTAAAGTGAGTAATGAGCAGTTCTTC. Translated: CSARESKVSNEQFF.

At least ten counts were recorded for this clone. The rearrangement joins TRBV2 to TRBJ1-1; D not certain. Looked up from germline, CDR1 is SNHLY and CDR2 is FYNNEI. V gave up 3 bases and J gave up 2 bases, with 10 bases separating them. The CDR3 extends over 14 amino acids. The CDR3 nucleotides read TGTGCCAGCAGTGAGGACGGAGAAAACACTGAAGCTTTCTTT. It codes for CASSEDGENTEAFF.